This T cell receptor (beta chain) was observed in a study of cytomegalovirus exposure and HLA in healthy donors. Study context: Of 350 to 400 genotyped donors, 81% grouped in the Caucasian-associated ancestry cluster.

The PCR had 60 Vbeta and 13 Jbeta primers. Repertoires were generated with immunoSEQ multiplex PCR, while TCRdb's copy carries only in-frame clones and drops some. The data hold about 190,000 clones, with roughly 74% observed a single time. Of note for this clone: Its antigen remains unknown.

Regarding the study as a whole: Later analysis demonstrated an association between a missense DCLRE1C variant and TCR beta V- and J-gene trimming. Likely technical artifact: a cluster of highly shared sequence variants.

The CDR3 consists of 13 residues. V lost 6 bases to trimming and J lost 7 bases, with 13 bases between them. Germline V gene lookup returns CDR1 LGHNT and CDR2 FRNRAP. This clonotype was sampled from a woman in her twenties or thirties in good health and CMV-seronegative. The sequenced sample consisted of PBMCs. The chain employs TRBV12-5 and TRBJ2-1; tentatively, D is TRBD2 (5 bases). In nucleotides, the CDR3 is TGTGCTAGTGGACCTGGACTCACTAATGAGCAGTTCTTC. Amino acids: CASGPGLTNEQFF.